This entry lists 31 T cell receptor beta chains sequenced from one sample in a study of cytomegalovirus exposure and HLA in healthy donors. The PCR was carried out with 60 Vbeta primers and 13 Jbeta primers. Method: immunoSEQ multiplex PCR; TCRdb's copy keeps in-frame clones and lacks some. The sample shows 150,000 to 250,000 clones, 65% to 85% of them seen only once. Material for sequencing was PBMCs. The receptors come from a boy younger than 10 in good health and CMV-seronegative.

The chain employs TRBV7-3 and TRBJ1-1; 8 bases fit TRBD1. Germline lookup yields CDR1 SGHTA and CDR2 FQGTGA. The CDR3 sequence is 14 residues long. V lost 5 bases to trimming and J lost 6 bases; unmatched junction nucleotides: 8. The CDR3, as DNA: TGTGCCAGCAGCCCCCGACAGGGGAGTGCTGAAGCTTTCTTT. It yields the protein CASSPRQGSAEAFF.

The V and J genes are TRBV2 and TRBJ1-2; TRBD1 aligns across 7 bases. From germline, CDR1 is SNHLY and CDR2 FYNNEI. The junction had 4 bases not matched to a gene; V was cut back by 8 bases and J by 4 bases. The CDR3 totals 12 residues. As DNA, the CDR3 is TGTGCCAGCTGTACAGGGGTCTATGGCTACACCTTC. As protein: CASCTGVYGYTF.

This clone was seen a few times. CDR3: CASVPQRTGELFF. Written as DNA, the CDR3 is TGTGCCAGTGTCCCCCAGCGGACCGGGGAGCTGTTTTTT. This chain uses TRBV7-2 with TRBJ2-2, with D possibly TRBD2 on 5 matching bases. The CDR3 contains 13 residues. Germline V gene data show CDR1 as SGHTA and CDR2 as FQGNSA. The V gene lost 9 bases and the J gene lost 5 bases, with 13 bases spanning the gap.

The chain combines TRBV11-3 with TRBJ2-1, with D possibly being TRBD1 (6 bases). The germline V gene has CDR1 SGHNT and CDR2 YENEEA. CDR3 length equals 14 residues. With 0 bases removed from V and 13 bases from J, the gap between germline ends came to 16 bases. This CDR3 is CASSLDPTRGRQFF. The CDR3 bases are TGTGCCAGCAGCTTAGATCCAACAAGGGGGAGACAGTTCTTC.

The V and J genes are TRBV10-3 and TRBJ1-4; 8 nucleotides align to TRBD1. The V gene's germline CDR1 is ENHRY and CDR2 SYGVKD. The trim removed 9 bases at V and 7 bases at J, leaving 7 bases unmatched. This CDR3 comprises 13 residues. CDR3 region: CAISRQGREKLFF. CDR3 in DNA: TGTGCCATATCTCGACAGGGGCGTGAAAAACTGTTTTTT.

The chain carries TRBV2 and TRBJ1-1, with D unresolved. V shed 8 bases and J shed 0 bases, with 13 bases lying between them. Germline CDR1 is SNHLY and CDR2 is FYNNEI. CDR3 length: 14 amino acids. CDR3 DNA sequence: TGTGCCAGCTCGGTTTCAACGGTGAACACTGAAGCTTTCTTT. It specifies CASSVSTVNTEAFF.

This clone was recorded a few times. The V and J genes are TRBV4-1 and TRBJ1-2; 8 positions agree with TRBD1. With 1 base clipped from V and 8 bases from J, the junction kept 9 bases outside the gene matches. The length of the CDR3 is 15 residues. The germline V gene encodes CDR1 MGHRA and CDR2 YSYEKL. For the CDR3, the DNA is TGCGCCAGCAGCCAAGGGCAGGGGGCCTTGGGGGGCTACACCTTC. Encoded protein: CASSQGQGALGGYTF.

The chain joins TRBV19 to TRBJ2-3; a weak D match, TRBD1 (6 bases). This CDR3 spans 13 amino acids. Germline lookup yields CDR1 LNHDA and CDR2 SQIVND (reference sequence). The V end lost 6 bases, the J end lost 5 bases, and 12 bases lay between the germline ends. The CDR3 region is CASRGGLRDTQYF. The CDR3, as DNA: TGTGCCAGTAGAGGGGGTTTGAGAGATACGCAGTATTTT.

The V call is TRBV7-2, the J call TRBJ2-5, with TRBD1 matching 7 bases. CDR1 and CDR2 from the germline V gene are SGHTA and FQGNSA. The junction had 15 bases not matched to a gene; V was cut back by 5 bases and J by 6 bases. CDR3 length: 16 amino acids. The CDR3 bases are TGTGCCAGCAGCCCCCCTAGGGGGCGAGGGGGAAAGACCCAGTACTTC. Its translation: CASSPPRGRGGKTQYF.

CDR3 DNA sequence: TGTGCCAGCAGCTCAAGAACAGCTAACCTAGCCAAAAACATTCAGTACTTC. This encodes CASSSRTANLAKNIQYF. The chain joins TRBV7-2 to TRBJ2-4; D gene unclear. CDR1 and CDR2 (germline): SGHTA, FQGNSA. The V end was cut by 4 bases, the J end by 0 bases, with 16 bases between. The CDR3 contains 17 residues.

The genes are TRBV30 and TRBJ2-2; D is perhaps TRBD1 (7 bases). V lost 4 bases to trimming and J lost 4 bases, with 10 bases between them. The CDR3 contains 13 residues. The V gene's germline CDR1 is GTSNPN and CDR2 SVGIG (reference sequence). The CDR3 DNA is TGTGCCTGGACCAGGGGGGCCACCGGGGAGCTGTTTTTT. Protein sequence: CAWTRGATGELFF.

The V and J genes are TRBV19 and TRBJ1-4; D possibly corresponds to TRBD1 (6 bases). CDR3 length: 14 residues. V was trimmed by 3 bases and J by 7 bases, leaving 12 bases between them. The V gene's germline CDR1 is LNHDA and CDR2 SQIVND (reference sequence). The CDR3 is CASSIQGWSEKLFF. The CDR3 DNA reads TGTGCCAGTAGTATTCAGGGGTGGAGTGAAAAACTGTTTTTT.

V and J are TRBV7-9 and TRBJ1-3, with TRBD1 as a possible D gene (6 bases). Germline values: CDR1 SEHNR, CDR2 FQNEAQ (reference sequence). CDR3 length: 13 residues. The V end was cut by 4 bases, the J end by 8 bases, with 12 bases between. The CDR3 spells CASSWGRGDTIYF. The DNA of the CDR3 is TGTGCCAGCAGCTGGGGGCGCGGAGACACCATATATTTT.

The chain couples TRBV30 to TRBJ1-2, with D perhaps matching TRBD1 (5 bases). CDR1 and CDR2 from the germline V gene are GTSNPN and SVGIG (reference sequence). V lost 3 bases and J 3 bases, leaving 8 bases between the germline ends. The CDR3 covers 12 residues. The DNA for the CDR3 is TGTGCCTGGAGGGGGGAGGACTATGGCTACACCTTC. This sequence encodes CAWRGEDYGYTF.

J is TRBJ2-7 and V is TRBV5-6; no clear D. The CDR3 sequence is 9 residues long. The V gene lost 3 bases and the J gene lost 13 bases, with 8 bases spanning the gap. Germline CDR1 is SGHDT and CDR2 is YYEEEE. CDR3 sequence (DNA): TGTGCCAGCAGCTCGGTGGGCTACTTC. This codes for CASSSVGYF. The whole variable domain, filled in from reference TRBV5-6 and TRBJ2-7, reads DAGVTQSPTHLIKTRGQQVTLRCSPKSGHDTVSWYQQALGQGPQFIFQYYEEEERQRGNFPDRFSGHQFPNYSSELNVNALLLGDSALYLCASSSVGYFGPGTRLTVT.

A note on this clone: The same CDR3 arises from other DNA sequences in this sample as well. The rearrangement uses TRBV6-1 and TRBJ1-2; 12 bases are a match to TRBD1. This CDR3 comprises 16 residues. Germline V CDR1 and CDR2: MNHNS, SASEGT. V was pared by 2 bases and J by 8 bases, with 9 bases of the junction left unmatched. CDR3 sequence reads: CASSEFWGTGGEGYTF. Here the CDR3 DNA reads TGTGCCAGCAGTGAATTCTGGGGGACAGGGGGCGAAGGCTACACCTTC.

The chain carries TRBV6-5 and TRBJ1-3, with 7 bases fitting TRBD1. Germline CDR1 reads MNHEY; CDR2 reads SVGAGI. After removal of 2 bases from V and 3 bases from J, the junction contained 1 base not matched to a gene. The CDR3 has 14 residues. As DNA, the CDR3 is TGTGCCAGCAGTTACAGACAGGGTGGAAACACCATATATTTT. This gives the protein CASSYRQGGNTIYF.

This clone was counted between two and nine times. The chain employs TRBV2 and TRBJ2-1, with 11 bases matching TRBD2. This CDR3 has 16 residues. The germline V gene encodes CDR1 SNHLY and CDR2 FYNNEI. J lost 6 bases, V lost 6 bases, and 10 bases had no gene match. CDR3 sequence reads: CASSWIAGGPGNEQFF. The DNA of the CDR3 is TGTGCCAGCAGCTGGATAGCGGGGGGGCCCGGCAATGAGCAGTTCTTC.

The chain employs TRBV9 and TRBJ1-3; no firm D call. Germline V gene lookup returns CDR1 SGDLS and CDR2 YYNGEE. The CDR3 loop spans 16 amino acids. The ends were cut back, 0 bases at V and 0 bases at J, with 10 bases in the middle. CDR3 coding DNA: TGTGCCAGCAGCGTAGAAGACACCCTCTCTGGAAACACCATATATTTT. Encoded protein: CASSVEDTLSGNTIYF.

The chain uses TRBV12-1 and TRBJ2-3; the DNA was not used to check the table's D call, TRBD1. TRBV12-1 is recorded as a pseudogene. This CDR3 has 13 amino acids. The CDR3 protein is CATRDRSTDTQYF. The CDR3 DNA reads as TGTGCCACCCGGGACAGGAGCACAGATACGCAGTATTTT.

The J gene is TRBJ2-1, the V gene TRBV2, with TRBD1 identical over 8 bases. The CDR3 runs 15 residues. The junction had 3 bases not matched to a gene; V was cut back by 4 bases and J by 1 base. Looked up from germline, CDR1 is SNHLY and CDR2 is FYNNEI. As DNA, the CDR3 is TGTGCCAGCAGTGCCGGGACAGGATCCTACAATGAGCAGTTCTTC. Its translation: CASSAGTGSYNEQFF.

The V and J genes are TRBV15 and TRBJ2-2; 8 bases agree with TRBD1. The CDR3 is 12 residues long. The germline gives CDR1 LNHNV, CDR2 YYDKDF (reference sequence). Trimming at V came to 6 bases and at J to 8 bases, leaving 2 bases not matched to a gene. The CDR3 nucleotides read TGTGCCACCAGGGACAGGGTGGGGGAGCTGTTTTTT. It specifies CATRDRVGELFF.

The chain carries TRBV5-1 and TRBJ1-1, with D unclear. Germline CDR1 reads SGHRS; CDR2 reads YFSETQ. This CDR3 has 12 residues. The ends were cut back, 0 bases at V and 11 bases at J, with 11 bases in the middle. The CDR3 bases are TGCGCCAGCAGCTTGGTGGGAGGCATGGCTTTCTTT. This encodes CASSLVGGMAFF.

The chain employs TRBV5-1 and TRBJ1-1; TRBD1 might be the D (5 bases). V was cut by 0 bases and J by 3 bases, with 9 bases left in between. The CDR3 sequence is 14 residues long. CDR1 and CDR2 from the germline V gene are SGHRS and YFSETQ. CDR3 nucleotides: TGCGCCAGCAGCTTGGGGTGGGGGGACACTGAAGCTTTCTTT. This gives the protein CASSLGWGDTEAFF.

The chain links TRBV27 to TRBJ2-3; the D gene is possibly TRBD1 (7 bases). The ends were cut back, 4 bases at V and 0 bases at J, with 11 bases in the middle. This CDR3 spans 15 amino acids. The germline CDR1 and CDR2 sequences are MNHEY and SMNVEV (reference sequence). This CDR3 is CASSSGDSSTDTQYF. In DNA, the CDR3 is TGTGCCAGCAGTTCGGGGGACAGCAGCACAGATACGCAGTATTTT.

The chain uses TRBV6-1 and TRBJ2-5; 9 nucleotides line up with TRBD1. The length of the CDR3 is 15 residues. The junction had 0 bases not matched to a gene; V was cut back by 0 bases and J by 1 base. Germline V CDR1 and CDR2: MNHNS, SASEGT. The CDR3 sequence: CASSEATGGQETQYF. CDR3 coding DNA: TGTGCCAGCAGTGAAGCGACAGGGGGCCAAGAGACCCAGTACTTC.

The chain is built from TRBV6-6 and TRBJ2-2, with 8 bases fitting TRBD2. The V gene end was trimmed by 4 bases and the J gene end by 6 bases; junction bases not matched to a gene: 10. The germline V gene encodes CDR1 MNHNY and CDR2 SVGAGI (reference sequence). This CDR3 contains 16 residues. The CDR3 sequence: CASSLRGGGPPGELFF. CDR3 in DNA: TGTGCCAGCAGTTTACGGGGCGGGGGGCCGCCCGGGGAGCTGTTTTTT.

This clone was picked up a small number of times. The chain links TRBV15 to TRBJ1-5; D is possibly TRBD1 (6 bases). Germline lookup yields CDR1 LNHNV and CDR2 YYDKDF (reference sequence). Between the trimmed V and J ends, which lost 5 bases and 4 bases, there was a span of 9 bases. The CDR3 loop spans 13 amino acids. The CDR3 loop is CATSAGENQPQHF. Written as DNA, the CDR3 is TGTGCCACCAGCGCAGGGGAAAATCAGCCCCAGCATTTT.

The rearrangement uses TRBV5-1 and TRBJ2-3; 11 bases agree with TRBD2. The germline CDR1 and CDR2 sequences are SGHRS and YFSETQ. Trimming removed 3 bases from V and 3 bases from J; junction bases left unmatched: 6. This CDR3 spans 16 amino acids. The CDR3 loop is CASSSLLAGATDTQYF. CDR3 in DNA: TGCGCCAGCAGCTCTTTACTAGCGGGGGCGACAGATACGCAGTATTTT.

The chain joins TRBV4-1 to TRBJ2-1, with 10 bases matching TRBD2. The J segment lost 9 bases and the V segment lost 7 bases, leaving 12 bases of the junction unmatched. Germline CDR1 is MGHRA and CDR2 is YSYEKL. This CDR3 has 15 residues. For the CDR3, the DNA is TGCGCCAGCAACAGAAGGAGCGGGGGGGCGGGTGAGCAGTTCTTC. Protein product: CASNRRSGGAGEQFF.

The V and J genes are TRBV6-5 and TRBJ1-2; the match to TRBD1 covers 7 bases. The CDR3 runs 15 residues. The V gene's germline CDR1 is MNHEY and CDR2 SVGAGI. V lost 0 bases and J lost 3; bases outside the gene matches: 4. Here the CDR3 DNA reads TGTGCCAGCAGTTACTCGGGCAGGGGGGACTATGGCTACACCTTC. Translation gives CASSYSGRGDYGYTF.